This TCR beta chain was observed in a study of monozygotic twins with inflammatory bowel disease. There are 16 residues in the CDR3. Germline V gene lookup returns CDR1 SGHDT and CDR2 YYEEEE. Findings and caveats of the study: Clonotype sharing was lower in IBD patients than healthy twins, most markedly with disease activity. IBD-affected twins scored below their healthy co-twins in TCRbeta diversity (inverse Simpson).

TCRdb reprocessed the 5' RACE reads and reports one entry per CDR3 protein, with no DNA. The listing contains under 150,000 distinct CDR3 sequences. Collection of a 2.5 ml blood sample took place per donor. A remark on this clonotype: The antigen is undetermined.

The chain carries TRBV5-6 and TRBJ2-1; TCRdb lists TRBD2, though no DNA is available to test this call. This TCR derives from a human donor with ulcerative colitis or Crohn's disease, or a healthy co-twin of an affected twin (not recorded which). The sequenced sample was blood. The CDR3 here is CASSSELAGSYNEQFF.